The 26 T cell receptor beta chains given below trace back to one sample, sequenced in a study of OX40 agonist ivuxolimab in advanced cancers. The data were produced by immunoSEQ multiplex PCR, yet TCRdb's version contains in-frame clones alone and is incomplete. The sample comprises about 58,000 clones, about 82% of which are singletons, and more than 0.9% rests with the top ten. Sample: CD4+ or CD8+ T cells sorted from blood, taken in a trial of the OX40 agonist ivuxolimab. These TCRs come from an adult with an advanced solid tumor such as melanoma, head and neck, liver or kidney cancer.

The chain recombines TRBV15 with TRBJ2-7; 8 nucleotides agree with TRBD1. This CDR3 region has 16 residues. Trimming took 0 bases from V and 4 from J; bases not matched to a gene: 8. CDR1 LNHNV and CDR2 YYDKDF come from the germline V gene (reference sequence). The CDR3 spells CATSRDRGQGGYEQYF. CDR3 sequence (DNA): TGTGCCACCAGCAGAGATCGAGGACAGGGTGGGTACGAGCAGTACTTC.

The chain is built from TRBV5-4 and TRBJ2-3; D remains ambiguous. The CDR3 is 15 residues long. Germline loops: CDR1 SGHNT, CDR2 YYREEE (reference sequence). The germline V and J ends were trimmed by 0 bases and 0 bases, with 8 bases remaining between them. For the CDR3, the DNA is TGTGCCAGCAGCTTGGACTACCTGAGCACAGATACGCAGTATTTT. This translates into CASSLDYLSTDTQYF.

The CDR3 DNA is TGTGCCAGCAGCTCAGCAGTCCTAAAGGGCTACGAGCAGTACTTC. It codes for CASSSAVLKGYEQYF. The chain employs TRBV5-4 and TRBJ2-7; D remains unclear. Trimming took off 3 bases at V and 3 bases at J, with 16 bases between the two ends. The CDR3 loop spans 15 amino acids. The germline CDR1 and CDR2 sequences are SGHNT and YYREEE (reference sequence).

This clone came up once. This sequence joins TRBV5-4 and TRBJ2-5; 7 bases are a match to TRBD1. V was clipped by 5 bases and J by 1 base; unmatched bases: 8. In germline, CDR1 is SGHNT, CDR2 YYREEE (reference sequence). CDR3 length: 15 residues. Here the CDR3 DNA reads TGTGCCAGCAGTCGCGACAGGGCCAGCCAAGAGACCCAGTACTTC. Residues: CASSRDRASQETQYF.

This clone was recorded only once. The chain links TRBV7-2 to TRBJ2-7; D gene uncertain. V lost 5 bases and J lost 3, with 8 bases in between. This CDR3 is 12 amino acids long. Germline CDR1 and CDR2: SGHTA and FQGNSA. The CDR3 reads CASSPRFYEQYF. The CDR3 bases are TGTGCCAGCAGCCCCCGTTTCTACGAGCAGTACTTC. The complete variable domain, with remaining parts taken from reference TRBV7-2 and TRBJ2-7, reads GAGVSQSPSNKVTEKGKDVELRCDPISGHTALYWYRQSLGQGLEFLIYFQGNSAPDKSGLPSDRFSAERTGGSVSTLTIQRTQQEDSAVYLCASSPRFYEQYFGPGTRLTVT.

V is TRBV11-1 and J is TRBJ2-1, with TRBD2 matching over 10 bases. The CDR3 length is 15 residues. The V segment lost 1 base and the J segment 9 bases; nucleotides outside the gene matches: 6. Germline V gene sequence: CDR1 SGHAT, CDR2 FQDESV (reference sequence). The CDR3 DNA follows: TGTGCCAGCAGCTTAGTCAGCGGGGGGGCCGGTGAGCAGTTCTTC. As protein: CASSLVSGGAGEQFF. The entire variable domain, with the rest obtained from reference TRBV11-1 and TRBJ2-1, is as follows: EAEVAQSPRYKITEKSQAVAFWCDPISGHATLYWYRQILGQGPELLVQFQDESVVDDSQLPKDRFSAERLKGVDSTLKIQPAELGDSAMYLCASSLVSGGAGEQFFGPGTRLTVL.

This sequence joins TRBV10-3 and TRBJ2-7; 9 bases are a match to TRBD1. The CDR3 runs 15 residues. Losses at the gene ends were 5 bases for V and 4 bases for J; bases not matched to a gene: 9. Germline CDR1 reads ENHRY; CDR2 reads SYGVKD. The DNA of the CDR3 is TGTGCCATCAGTTTTACCGGGACAGGGTCATACGAGCAGTACTTC. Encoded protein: CAISFTGTGSYEQYF.

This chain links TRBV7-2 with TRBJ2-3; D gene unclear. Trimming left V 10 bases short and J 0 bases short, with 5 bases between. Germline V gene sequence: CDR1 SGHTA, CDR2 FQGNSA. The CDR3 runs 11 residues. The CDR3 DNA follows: TGTGCCACCACGAGCACAGATACGCAGTATTTT. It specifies CATTSTDTQYF.

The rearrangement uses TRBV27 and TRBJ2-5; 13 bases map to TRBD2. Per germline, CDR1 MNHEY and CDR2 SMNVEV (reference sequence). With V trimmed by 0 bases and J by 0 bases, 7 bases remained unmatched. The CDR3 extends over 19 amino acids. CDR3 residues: CASSLSNRLAGGYQETQYF. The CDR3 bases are TGTGCCAGCAGTTTATCGAACCGACTAGCGGGGGGATACCAAGAGACCCAGTACTTC.

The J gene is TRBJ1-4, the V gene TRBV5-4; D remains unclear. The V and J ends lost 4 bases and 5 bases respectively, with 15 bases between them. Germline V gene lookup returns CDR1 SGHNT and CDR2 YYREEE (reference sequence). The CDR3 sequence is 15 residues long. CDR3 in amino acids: CASSVPGGPNEKLFF. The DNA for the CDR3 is TGTGCCAGCAGCGTCCCTGGAGGGCCCAATGAAAAACTGTTTTTT.

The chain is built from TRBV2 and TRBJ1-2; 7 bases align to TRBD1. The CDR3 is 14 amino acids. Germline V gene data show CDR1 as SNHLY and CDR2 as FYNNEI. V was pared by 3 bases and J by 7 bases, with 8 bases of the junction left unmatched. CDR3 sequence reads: CASSEGTVFPGYTF. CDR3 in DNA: TGTGCCAGCAGTGAGGGGACAGTTTTCCCTGGCTACACCTTC.

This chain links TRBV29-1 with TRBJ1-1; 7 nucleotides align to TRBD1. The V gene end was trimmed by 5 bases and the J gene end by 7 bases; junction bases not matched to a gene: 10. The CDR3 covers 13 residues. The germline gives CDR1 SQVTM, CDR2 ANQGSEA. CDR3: CSVKTGVIGEAFF. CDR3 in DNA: TGCAGCGTTAAAACAGGGGTGATTGGTGAAGCTTTCTTT.

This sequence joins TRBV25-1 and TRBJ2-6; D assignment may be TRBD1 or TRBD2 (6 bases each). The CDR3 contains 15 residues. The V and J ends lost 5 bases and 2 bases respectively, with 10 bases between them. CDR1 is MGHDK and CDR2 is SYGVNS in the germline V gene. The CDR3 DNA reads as TGTGCCAGCAGTTCAGGGGAGGCTGGGGCCAACGTCCTGACTTTC. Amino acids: CASSSGEAGANVLTF.

This chain's CDR3 is CASTPPGTANTEAFF. CDR3 DNA sequence: TGTGCCAGTACCCCCCCCGGGACAGCGAACACTGAAGCTTTCTTT. This chain uses TRBV19 with TRBJ1-1, with 7 bases aligning to TRBD1. The trim removed 7 bases at V and 1 base at J, leaving 9 bases unmatched. This CDR3 is built from 15 residues. In germline, CDR1 is LNHDA, CDR2 SQIVND (reference sequence).

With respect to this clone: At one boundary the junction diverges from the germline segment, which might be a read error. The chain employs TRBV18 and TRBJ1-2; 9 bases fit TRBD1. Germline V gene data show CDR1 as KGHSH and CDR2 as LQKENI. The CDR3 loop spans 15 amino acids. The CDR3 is CASSPRLGTGYDYTF. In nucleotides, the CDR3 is TGTGCCAGCTCACCACGCCTAGGGACAGGGTATGACTACACCTTC.

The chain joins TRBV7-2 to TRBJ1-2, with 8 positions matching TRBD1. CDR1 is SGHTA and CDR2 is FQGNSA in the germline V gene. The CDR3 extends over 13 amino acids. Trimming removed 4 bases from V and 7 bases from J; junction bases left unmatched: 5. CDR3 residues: CASSYGQGPGYTF. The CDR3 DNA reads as TGTGCCAGCAGCTATGGACAGGGCCCTGGCTACACCTTC.

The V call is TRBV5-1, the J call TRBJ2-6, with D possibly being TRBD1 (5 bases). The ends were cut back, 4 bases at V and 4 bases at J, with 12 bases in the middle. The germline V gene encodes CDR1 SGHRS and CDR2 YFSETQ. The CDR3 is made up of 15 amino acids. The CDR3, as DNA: TGCGCCAGCAGCGCAGGGTTTACCGGGGCCAACGTCCTGACTTTC. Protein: CASSAGFTGANVLTF.

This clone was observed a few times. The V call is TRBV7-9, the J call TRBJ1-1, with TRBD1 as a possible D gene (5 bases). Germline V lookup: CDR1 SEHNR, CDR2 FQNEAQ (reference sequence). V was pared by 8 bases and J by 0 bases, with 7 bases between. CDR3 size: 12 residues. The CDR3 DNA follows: TGTGCCAGCGACAGTATGAACACTGAAGCTTTCTTT. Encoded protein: CASDSMNTEAFF.

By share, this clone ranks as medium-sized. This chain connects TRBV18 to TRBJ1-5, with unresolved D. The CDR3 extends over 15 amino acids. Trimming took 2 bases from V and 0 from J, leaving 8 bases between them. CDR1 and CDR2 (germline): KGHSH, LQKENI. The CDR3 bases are TGTGCCAGCTCACCAGAGATGCATAGCAATCAGCCCCAGCATTTT. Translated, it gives CASSPEMHSNQPQHF. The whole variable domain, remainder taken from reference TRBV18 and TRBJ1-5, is NAGVMQNPRHLVRRRGQEARLRCSPMKGHSHVYWYRQLPEEGLKFMVYLQKENIIDESGMPKERFSAEFPKEGPSILRIQQVVRGDSAAYFCASSPEMHSNQPQHFGDGTRLSIL.

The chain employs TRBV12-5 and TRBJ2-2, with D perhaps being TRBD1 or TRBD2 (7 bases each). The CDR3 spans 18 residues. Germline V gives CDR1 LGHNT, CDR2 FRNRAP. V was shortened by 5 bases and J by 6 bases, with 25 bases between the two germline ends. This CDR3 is CASGPRRLAEGAPGELFF. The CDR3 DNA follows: TGTGCTAGTGGTCCTCGGCGTCTAGCGGAGGGGGCTCCCGGGGAGCTGTTTTTT.

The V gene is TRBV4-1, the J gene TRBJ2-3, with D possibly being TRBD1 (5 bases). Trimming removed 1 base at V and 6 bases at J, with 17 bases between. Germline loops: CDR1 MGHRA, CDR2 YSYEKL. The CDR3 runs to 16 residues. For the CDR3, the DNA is TGCGCCAGCAGCCAAGGGGGCGTAGCCCCTATGGATACGCAGTATTTT. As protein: CASSQGGVAPMDTQYF.

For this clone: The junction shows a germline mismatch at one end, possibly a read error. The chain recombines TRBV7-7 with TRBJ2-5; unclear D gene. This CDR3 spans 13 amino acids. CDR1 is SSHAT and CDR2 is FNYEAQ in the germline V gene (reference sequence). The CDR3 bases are TGTGCTAGCAGCTTTGGGAACAAGGAGACCCAGTACTTC. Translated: CASSFGNKETQYF.

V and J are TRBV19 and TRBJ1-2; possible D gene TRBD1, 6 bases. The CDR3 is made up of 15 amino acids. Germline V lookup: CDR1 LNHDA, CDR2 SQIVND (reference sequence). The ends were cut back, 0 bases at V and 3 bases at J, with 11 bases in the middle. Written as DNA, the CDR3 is TGTGCCAGTAGTATAGACGGGGGGCCCTACTATGGCTACACCTTC. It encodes CASSIDGGPYYGYTF.

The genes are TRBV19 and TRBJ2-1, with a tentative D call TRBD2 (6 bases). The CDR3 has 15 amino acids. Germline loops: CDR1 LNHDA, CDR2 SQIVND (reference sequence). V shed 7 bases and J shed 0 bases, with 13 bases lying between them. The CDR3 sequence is CASTSGRGSYNEQFF. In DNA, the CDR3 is TGTGCCAGTACCTCTGGGCGGGGCTCCTACAATGAGCAGTTCTTC.

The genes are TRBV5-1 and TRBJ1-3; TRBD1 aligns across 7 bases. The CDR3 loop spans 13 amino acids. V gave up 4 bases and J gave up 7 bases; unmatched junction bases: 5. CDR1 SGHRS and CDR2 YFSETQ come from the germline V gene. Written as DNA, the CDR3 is TGCGCCAGCAGCCCCGGACAGGCGAACACCATATATTTT. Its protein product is CASSPGQANTIYF.

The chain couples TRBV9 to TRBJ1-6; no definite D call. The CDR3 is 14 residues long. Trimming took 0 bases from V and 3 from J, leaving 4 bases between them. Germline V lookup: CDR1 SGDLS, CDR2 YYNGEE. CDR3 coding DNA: TGTGCCAGCAGCGTAGCCGGCTATAATTCACCCCTCCACTTT. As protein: CASSVAGYNSPLHF.